This section outlines one TCR beta chain sequence together with its context. Different DNA sequences within this sample yield the same CDR3. V was cut by 5 bases and J by 3 bases, with 4 bases left in between. Germline values: CDR1 MNHEY, CDR2 SMNVEV (reference sequence). The CDR3 has 12 amino acids. This sample was taken from a study of blood T cell repertoires in COVID-19. Original data processing: Amplification with reference gene primers provided the estimates of nucleated cell counts. TCRdb's copy holds only in-frame clones and misses some; the assay was immunoSEQ multiplex PCR. That table gives V, J and clone size, and the DNA gave D and trimming. The sample yields about 670,000 clones, about 87% seen once.

The genes are TRBV27 and TRBJ2-2; D uncertain. The sample comprised peripheral blood. The clonotype was recovered from a woman aged 18-29 years with acute or convalescent COVID-19. The CDR3 DNA reads TGTGCCAGCAGTCCCTACACCGGGGAGCTGTTTTTT. It encodes CASSPYTGELFF.